Below are 25 T cell receptor beta chains sequenced from a single sample in a study of blood T cell repertoires in COVID-19. Profiled with immunoSEQ multiplex PCR; TCRdb holds only in-frame clones, not every one. The repertoire has more than 200,000 clones, roughly 80% of them found once; the top ten carry over 9.5%. The specimen was peripheral blood. These receptors all come from a woman older than 75 with acute or convalescent COVID-19.

The rearrangement uses TRBV20-1 and TRBJ1-4, with D perhaps TRBD1 (5 bases). The CDR3 covers 12 residues. Germline V lookup: CDR1 DFQATT, CDR2 SNEGSKA (reference sequence). Trimming cost V 4 bases and J 8 bases, with 11 bases left between them. The CDR3 sequence is CSATDRYEKLFF. The CDR3 region has the DNA TGCAGTGCTACTGACAGATACGAAAAACTGTTTTTT.

The V gene is TRBV19, the J gene TRBJ2-2, with 10 bases identical to TRBD1. Per germline, CDR1 LNHDA and CDR2 SQIVND (reference sequence). V lost 8 bases, J lost 1 base, and 1 base stayed unmatched. The CDR3 spans 14 residues. The CDR3 nucleotides are TGTGCCAGTCGGGACAGGGGGAACACCGGGGAGCTGTTTTTT. Translation: CASRDRGNTGELFF.

The chain has TRBV6-4 and TRBJ1-4; TRBD1 agrees at 7 bases. Germline V lookup: CDR1 MRHNA, CDR2 SNTAGT. This CDR3 is built from 17 residues. Unmatched junction bases numbered 14, after V lost 5 bases and J lost 5 bases. The DNA of the CDR3 is TGTGCCAGCAGTTCTTGCTGGGACAGCCGAAGGAATGAAAAACTGTTTTTT. As protein: CASSSCWDSRRNEKLFF.

CDR3: CASSTRPIAGNTGELFF. CDR3 sequence (DNA): TGCGCCAGCAGCACCCGACCTATAGCGGGGAACACCGGGGAGCTGTTTTTT. The chain has TRBV5-1 and TRBJ2-2; 7 bases fit TRBD2. Per the germline V gene, CDR1 is SGHRS and CDR2 is YFSETQ. V lost 4 bases to trimming and J lost 1 base; unmatched junction nucleotides: 10. CDR3 length: 17 amino acids.

This clone was seen just once. The CDR3 sequence: CTSNPAAPGQGAPYSNQPQHF. The CDR3 bases are TGCACCAGCAACCCAGCCGCTCCGGGACAGGGTGCCCCGTATAGCAATCAGCCCCAGCATTTT. The V gene is TRBV1, the J gene TRBJ1-5; TRBD1 reflects the table's D call only, with no check against the DNA. TRBV1 is annotated as a pseudogene. The CDR3 runs to 21 residues.

This chain links TRBV30 with TRBJ1-5; D ambiguous. The CDR3 has 13 residues. Germline V CDR1 and CDR2: GTSNPN, SVGIG (reference sequence). Trimming took 3 bases from V and 2 from J, leaving 8 bases between them. This CDR3 is CAWSHSGNQPQHF. The DNA of the CDR3 is TGTGCCTGGAGCCATAGTGGCAATCAGCCCCAGCATTTT.

The chain recombines TRBV30 with TRBJ2-3; D possibly corresponds to TRBD2 (6 bases). The germline V gene has CDR1 GTSNPN and CDR2 SVGIG (reference sequence). This CDR3 has 13 amino acids. The ends were cut back, 5 bases at V and 6 bases at J, with 15 bases in the middle. The CDR3 region is CAWQRVSSDTQYF. CDR3 DNA: TGTGCCTGGCAGCGGGTGTCGAGCGATACGCAGTATTTT.

The chain has TRBV2 and TRBJ2-2; D is possibly TRBD1 (7 bases). CDR1 SNHLY and CDR2 FYNNEI come from the germline V gene. The CDR3 spans 13 residues. V was trimmed by 7 bases and J by 5 bases, leaving 11 bases between them. The CDR3: CASKSGGTGELFF. For the CDR3, the DNA is TGTGCCAGCAAGTCAGGGGGGACCGGGGAGCTGTTTTTT.

This sequence joins TRBV11-2 and TRBJ2-5; 10 positions agree with TRBD1. The germline gives CDR1 SGHAT, CDR2 FQNNGV. J lost 3 bases, V lost 3 bases, and 4 bases had no gene match. The CDR3 is made up of 15 amino acids. The CDR3 is CASSFAGTGEETQYF. The CDR3 DNA is TGTGCCAGCAGCTTTGCCGGGACAGGGGAAGAGACCCAGTACTTC.

The chain uses TRBV3-1 (or the pseudogene TRBV3-2) and TRBJ2-3; TRBD1 agrees at 10 bases. V trimming: 1 base; J trimming: 7 bases; junction bases outside the gene matches: 8. Germline CDR1 reads LGHDT; CDR2 reads YNNKEL (reference sequence). The CDR3 sequence is 16 residues long. CDR3 sequence (DNA): TGTGCCAGCAGCCAAGTGAGGACAGGGGGTAGTAATACGCAGTATTTT. It specifies CASSQVRTGGSNTQYF.

This chain uses TRBV5-1 with TRBJ2-7; 11 nucleotides align to TRBD2. The CDR3 length is 14 residues. V lost 0 bases, J lost 7 bases, and 3 bases stayed unmatched. Germline V gene lookup returns CDR1 SGHRS and CDR2 YFSETQ. The CDR3 DNA is TGCGCCAGCAGCTTGGGACTAGCGGGACTAGAGCAGTACTTC. This codes for CASSLGLAGLEQYF. Variable domain in full (rest from reference TRBV5-1 and TRBJ2-7): KAGVTQTPRYLIKTRGQQVTLSCSPISGHRSVSWYQQTPGQGLQFLFEYFSETQRNKGNFPGRFSGRQFSNSRSEMNVSTLELGDSALYLCASSLGLAGLEQYFGPGTRLTVT.

The table lists this clone with a count of one. The J gene is TRBJ2-5, the V gene TRBV19; the D is unclear. V was shortened by 6 bases and J by 1 base, with 12 bases between the two germline ends. Germline V gene lookup returns CDR1 LNHDA and CDR2 SQIVND (reference sequence). CDR3 length equals 14 residues. The CDR3 sequence is CASSTLQIQETQYF. The CDR3 DNA is TGTGCCAGTAGCACGCTTCAGATCCAAGAGACCCAGTACTTC.

The chain employs TRBV25-1 and TRBJ1-3; D is ambiguous. Trimming removed 4 bases at V and 0 bases at J, with 10 bases between. This CDR3 has 15 amino acids. The germline V gene has CDR1 MGHDK and CDR2 SYGVNS. The CDR3 sequence: CASSAPGHSGNTIYF. The CDR3 DNA reads as TGTGCCAGCAGTGCCCCGGGTCACTCTGGAAACACCATATATTTT.

The chain recombines TRBV19 with TRBJ1-1; 7 bases map to TRBD1. Trimming removed 10 bases from V and 8 bases from J; junction bases left unmatched: 10. The germline gives CDR1 LNHDA, CDR2 SQIVND (reference sequence). CDR3 length: 12 residues. The CDR3 is CAILAPDREAFF. In DNA form, the CDR3 reads TGTGCCATTCTTGCGCCGGACAGGGAAGCTTTCTTT. Based on the CDR3 plus reference TRBV19 and TRBJ1-1, the full variable domain is DGGITQSPKYLFRKEGQNVTLSCEQNLNHDAMYWYRQDPGQGLRLIYYSQIVNDFQKGDIAEGYSVSREKKESFPLTVTSAQKNPTAFYLCAILAPDREAFFGQGTRLTVV.

The chain employs TRBV7-9 and TRBJ1-1; no definite D call. Germline V CDR1 and CDR2: SEHNR, FQNEAQ (reference sequence). This CDR3 comprises 14 residues. V was trimmed by 3 bases and J by 0 bases, leaving 8 bases between them. The CDR3 DNA reads as TGTGCCAGCAGCTTCGGACTGATGAACACTGAAGCTTTCTTT. It specifies CASSFGLMNTEAFF. Supplemented by reference TRBV7-9 and TRBJ1-1, the full variable domain reads DTGVSQNPRHKITKRGQNVTFRCDPISEHNRLYWYRQTLGQGPEFLTYFQNEAQLEKSRLLSDRFSAERPKGSFSTLEIQRTEQGDSAMYLCASSFGLMNTEAFFGQGTRLTVV.

This sequence joins TRBV27 and TRBJ2-7, with D possibly TRBD2 on 7 matching bases. From germline, CDR1 is MNHEY and CDR2 SMNVEV (reference sequence). Trimming shortened V by 5 bases and J by 6 bases, and 14 bases separated the two germline ends. CDR3 length: 13 amino acids. The CDR3 DNA is TGTGCCAGCAGTACAGGGTGGGGGGGCGAGCAGTACTTC. It is translated as CASSTGWGGEQYF.

V usage is TRBV6-2 or TRBV6-3 and J usage is TRBJ1-4; D is unclear. Trimming took off 4 bases at V and 0 bases at J, with 9 bases between the two ends. The germline gives CDR1 MNHEY, CDR2 SVGEGT. This CDR3 spans 15 amino acids. The CDR3 sequence: CASSFAGATNEKLFF. Here the CDR3 DNA reads TGTGCCAGCAGTTTCGCCGGGGCAACTAATGAAAAACTGTTTTTT.

The V gene is TRBV7-3, the J gene TRBJ1-5; the D gene is possibly TRBD1 (5 bases). V lost 5 bases and J lost 4, with 9 bases in between. The CDR3 length is 13 residues. CDR1 and CDR2 from the germline V gene are SGHTA and FQGTGA. CDR3 in amino acids: CASSLGANQPQHF. The CDR3 DNA follows: TGTGCCAGCAGCCTTGGGGCGAATCAGCCCCAGCATTTT.

The chain carries TRBV7-6 and TRBJ2-1, with TRBD2 matching over 13 bases. CDR3 length: 15 residues. Germline V gene sequence: CDR1 SGHVS, CDR2 FNYEAQ. V lost 1 base to trimming and J lost 12 bases; unmatched junction nucleotides: 6. CDR3 nucleotides: TGTGCCAGCAGCTTAGTACTAGCGGGGGGGCAAGGGCAGTTCTTC. Its translation is CASSLVLAGGQGQFF.

This chain links TRBV19 with TRBJ2-7, with 8 bases that match TRBD1. Per germline, CDR1 LNHDA and CDR2 SQIVND (reference sequence). The CDR3 length is 19 residues. J lost 6 bases, V lost 3 bases, and 22 bases had no gene match. The DNA of the CDR3 is TGTGCCAGTAGTATTCTGGGGCAGGGGGCAGCGAGGGCCCCCGTCGAGCAGTACTTC. Amino acid sequence: CASSILGQGAARAPVEQYF.

The J gene is TRBJ2-7, the V gene TRBV6-5; 9 bases match TRBD2. The CDR3 length is 15 residues. J gave up 3 bases and V 6 bases, and 9 bases lay outside the gene matches. Germline lookup yields CDR1 MNHEY and CDR2 SVGAGI. In DNA form, the CDR3 reads TGTGCCAGCAGGGGACCGGGACTAGCCGTCTACGAGCAGTACTTC. This codes for CASRGPGLAVYEQYF.

The J gene is TRBJ2-5, the V gene TRBV7-8; TRBD2 aligns across 13 bases. The V and J ends lost 8 bases and 1 base, in that order; junction bases with no gene match: 7. There are 16 residues in the CDR3. Germline CDR1 is SGHVS and CDR2 is FQNEAQ. The CDR3: CASGVTSGGRQETQYF. The CDR3 DNA sequence: TGTGCCAGCGGCGTGACTAGCGGGGGGCGCCAAGAGACCCAGTACTTC.

V gene TRBV7-8 combines with J gene TRBJ2-1, with TRBD2 matching 14 bases. V lost 7 bases to trimming and J lost 8 bases; unmatched junction nucleotides: 13. CDR3 length equals 17 residues. The V gene's germline CDR1 is SGHVS and CDR2 FQNEAQ. CDR3 sequence reads: CASTMGLAGVKLDEQFF. Written as DNA, the CDR3 is TGTGCCAGCACCATGGGACTAGCGGGAGTTAAATTGGATGAGCAGTTCTTC.

This rearrangement joins TRBV14 to TRBJ2-5; 8 nucleotides align to TRBD1. CDR3 length: 15 amino acids. Germline CDR1 is SGHDN and CDR2 is FVKESK. V shed 4 bases and J 3 bases; nucleotides not matched to a gene: 7. CDR3 nucleotide sequence: TGTGCCAGCAGCCTGGGACAGGTCCTTGAAGAGACCCAGTACTTC. Its protein is CASSLGQVLEETQYF.

This clone is a singleton in its sample. This chain connects TRBV5-6 to TRBJ2-7; 8 bases line up with TRBD1. Germline CDR1 SGHDT, CDR2 YYEEEE. This CDR3 region has 14 residues. V shed 2 bases and J 9 bases; nucleotides not matched to a gene: 10. The CDR3 region is CASSFGQGEVGQYF. CDR3 DNA: TGTGCCAGCAGCTTTGGACAGGGTGAGGTCGGGCAGTACTTC.